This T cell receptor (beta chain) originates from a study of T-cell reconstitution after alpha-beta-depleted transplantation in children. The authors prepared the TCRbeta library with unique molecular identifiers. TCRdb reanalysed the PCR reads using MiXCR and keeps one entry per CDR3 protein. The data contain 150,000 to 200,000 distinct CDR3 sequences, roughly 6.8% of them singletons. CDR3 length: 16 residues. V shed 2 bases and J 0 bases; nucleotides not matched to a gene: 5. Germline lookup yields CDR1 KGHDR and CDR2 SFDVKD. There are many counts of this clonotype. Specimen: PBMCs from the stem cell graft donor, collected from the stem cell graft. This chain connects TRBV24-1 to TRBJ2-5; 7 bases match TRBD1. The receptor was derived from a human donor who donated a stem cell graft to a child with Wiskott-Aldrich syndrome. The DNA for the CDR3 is TGTGCCACCAGTGATTCCGGGACAGCCAACCAAGAGACCCAGTACTTC. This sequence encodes CATSDSGTANQETQYF.